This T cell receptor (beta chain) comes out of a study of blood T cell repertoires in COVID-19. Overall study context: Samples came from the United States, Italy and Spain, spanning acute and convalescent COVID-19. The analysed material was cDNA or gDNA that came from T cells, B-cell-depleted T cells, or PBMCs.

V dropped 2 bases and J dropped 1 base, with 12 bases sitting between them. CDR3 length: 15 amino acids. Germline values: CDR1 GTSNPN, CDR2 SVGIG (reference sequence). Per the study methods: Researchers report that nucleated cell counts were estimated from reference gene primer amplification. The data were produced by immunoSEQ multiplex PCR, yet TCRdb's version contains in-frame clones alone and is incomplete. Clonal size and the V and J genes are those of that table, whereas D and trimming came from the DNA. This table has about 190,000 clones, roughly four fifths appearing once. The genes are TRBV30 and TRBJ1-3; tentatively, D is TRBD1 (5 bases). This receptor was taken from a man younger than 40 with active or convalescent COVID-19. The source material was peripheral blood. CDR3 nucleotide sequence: TGTGCCTGGAGTCAGACAGTACCTTCTGGAAACACCATATATTTT. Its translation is CAWSQTVPSGNTIYF. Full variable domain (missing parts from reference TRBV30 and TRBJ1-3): SQTIHQWPATLVQPVGSPLSLECTVEGTSNPNLYWYRQAAGRGLQLLFYSVGIGQISSEVPQNLSASRPQDRQFILSSKKLLLSDSGFYLCAWSQTVPSGNTIYFGEGSWLTVV.